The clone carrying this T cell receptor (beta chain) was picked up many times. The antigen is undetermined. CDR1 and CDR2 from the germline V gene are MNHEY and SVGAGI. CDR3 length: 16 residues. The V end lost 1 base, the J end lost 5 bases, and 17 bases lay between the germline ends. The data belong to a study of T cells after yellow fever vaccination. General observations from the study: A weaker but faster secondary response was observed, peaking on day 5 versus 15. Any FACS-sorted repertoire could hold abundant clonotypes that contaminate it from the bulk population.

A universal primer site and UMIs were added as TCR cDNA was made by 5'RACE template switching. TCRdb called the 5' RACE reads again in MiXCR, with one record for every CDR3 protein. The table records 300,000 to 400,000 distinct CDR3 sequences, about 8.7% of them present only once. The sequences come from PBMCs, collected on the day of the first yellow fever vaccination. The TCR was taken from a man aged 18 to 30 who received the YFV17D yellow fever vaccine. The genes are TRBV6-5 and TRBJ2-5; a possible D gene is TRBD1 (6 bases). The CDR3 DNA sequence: TGTGCCAGCAGTTACTACAGGGAGCATGTGGGGGAGACCCAGTACTTC. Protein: CASSYYREHVGETQYF.